This TCR beta chain was found in a study of blood T cell repertoires in COVID-19 (TCRdb year 2020). Regarding the complete study: Collaborator samples came from the United States, Italy and Spain and covered acute and convalescent phases of COVID-19. The material from the prospective study consisted of cDNA or gDNA derived from T cells, B-cell-depleted T cells, or PBMCs. Deeply sampled blood TCRbeta repertoires from subjects exposed to, actively infected with, or recovered from COVID-19 were included in the dataset. A freely available public database, intended as a resource for researchers studying the immune response to SARS-CoV-2, is where the repertoires were released. The samples were drawn from two sources: the first 160 participants of the ongoing ImmuneRACE study, and 1,000 to 1,500 subjects contributed by 6 global collaborators. Nearly every sample came with metadata listing a de-identified subject ID, COVID-19 status, age in years and sex. Where available, HLA class I and class II types were taken from metadata supplied by the sample provider and were not determined by assay-based typing. General conclusions and limits of the study: The quantity of clinical and demographic metadata differed by source and by participant and was supplied without curation.

Collaborating institutions collected whole blood in K2EDTA tubes following their own protocols. For TCRbeta analysis, collaborators shipped samples in one of three forms: frozen whole blood, isolated PBMCs, or DNA extracted from either of those sample types. For this clone: Its specific antigen is unknown. The sample holds no much larger clone one base away, and base qualities are not on file.

The immunoSEQ Assay, a bias-controlled multiplex PCR, was used to amplify TCRbeta CDR3 regions from genomic DNA. The study's own analysis went as follows. The number of nucleated cells in each sample was estimated by amplification of reference gene primers within the assay. To quantify the absolute abundance of each unique TCRbeta CDR3 rearrangement, sequence reads were collapsed and filtered. For each sample, productive Simpson clonality was calculated by taking the square root of Simpson's diversity index across productive rearrangements. TCRdb provides this immuneACCESS table in a form limited to in-frame rearrangements. Some clones are lacking; in checked studies, under half of them reflect an unresolved V gene, and why the rest are absent is not known. V, J and clone size reflect that table, while D and trimming were determined from the DNA. Recorded for this sample are tens of thousands of clones; approximately 89% of them occurred a single time. The ten biggest clones cover 15% to 20% of the sample.

Sequenced: peripheral blood. The clonotype comes from a man aged 55-75 years with active or convalescent COVID-19.

The CDR3 protein: CASSEALGQGTATNEKLFF. The sequenced DNA: TGTGCCAGCAGTGAAGCTTTGGGACAGGGGACGGCAACTAATGAAAAACTGTTTTTT. The chain is made from TRBV6-1 and TRBJ1-4; 10 central nucleotides agree with TRBD1. Trimming takes 0 bases off V and 0 bases off J; junction bases not matched to a gene: 7. Spanning cysteine to phenylalanine, the CDR3 consists of 19 amino acids. Only CDR3 DNA is held: 57 bases, read in frame from base 1. From the germline V gene, CDR1 is MNHNS and CDR2 is SASEGT.